Each of the 27 T cell receptor beta chains below was sequenced from the same sample in a study of cytomegalovirus exposure and HLA in healthy donors (dated by TCRdb to about 2017). The library was obtained by the immunoSEQ multiplex PCR assay. For the multiplex PCR, a mixture combining 60 forward primers for TCR Vbeta segments and 13 reverse primers for TCR Jbeta segments was used. TCRdb mirrors the immuneACCESS table, restricted to in-frame sequences. Some clones are absent from its copies; in checked studies, under half trace to an unresolved V gene, and the reason for the others is unknown. This sample lists about 120,000 clones; 60% to 85% were detected once. Around 12% of the sample is in the top ten clones. Sequenced input: PBMCs. The receptors were gathered from a woman between 40 and 50 years old in good health and CMV-seropositive.

The V and J genes are TRBV29-1 and TRBJ2-7; 7 bases are shared with TRBD1. V was pared by 7 bases and J by 1 base, with 7 bases of the junction left unmatched. Germline CDR1 is SQVTM and CDR2 is ANQGSEA. There are 13 residues in the CDR3. CDR3: CSEQTGNSYEQYF. The CDR3 coding sequence is TGCAGCGAACAGACAGGGAATTCCTACGAGCAGTACTTC.

The chain employs TRBV6-4 and TRBJ1-6; D is possibly TRBD1 (6 bases). CDR1 is MRHNA, CDR2 SNTAGT, per germline. The CDR3 totals 13 residues. V lost 9 bases to trimming and J lost 9 bases, with 15 bases between them. The CDR3: CARVTNRASPLHF. CDR3 in DNA: TGTGCCAGAGTGACTAACAGGGCTTCACCCCTCCACTTT.

The chain uses TRBV5-4 and TRBJ2-7, with TRBD1 matching over 9 bases. The V and J ends lost 4 bases and 2 bases, in that order; junction bases with no gene match: 7. This CDR3 is 15 amino acids long. CDR1 and CDR2 from the germline V gene are SGHNT and YYREEE (reference sequence). The CDR3: CASSPGGTGPYEQYF. The CDR3, as DNA: TGTGCCAGCAGCCCCGGGGGGACAGGGCCCTACGAGCAGTACTTC.

The genes are TRBV4-2 and TRBJ2-3; 11 bases agree with TRBD1. Germline V gene sequence: CDR1 LGHNA, CDR2 YNFKEQ. V dropped 0 bases and J dropped 4; count of bases not matched to a gene: 6. CDR3 length: 17 amino acids. For the CDR3, the DNA is TGTGCCAGCAGCCAAGAGAGAGGACAGGGGGCCTCAGATACGCAGTATTTT. It yields the protein CASSQERGQGASDTQYF.

CDR3 sequence reads: CATEGGDGYTF. The CDR3 DNA reads as TGTGCCACCGAAGGGGGGGACGGCTACACCTTC. V gene TRBV10-3 combines with J gene TRBJ1-2; possibly TRBD1 for D (6 bases). This CDR3 comprises 11 residues. Germline CDR1 reads ENHRY; CDR2 reads SYGVKD. Trimming took off 10 bases at V and 8 bases at J, with 14 bases between the two ends.

This clone was counted only a few times. The chain recombines TRBV15 with TRBJ1-5; TRBD1 agrees at 8 bases. The CDR3 spans 15 residues. The germline V gene has CDR1 LNHNV and CDR2 YYDKDF (reference sequence). The V segment lost 5 bases and the J segment 7 bases; nucleotides outside the gene matches: 10. CDR3 sequence (DNA): TGTGCCACCAGCGTACAGGGGGTGGGGGGCCAGCCCCAGCATTTT. It yields the protein CATSVQGVGGQPQHF.

About this clone: This CDR3 is also generated by other DNA sequences in the sample. The genes are TRBV5-1 and TRBJ1-1, with D possibly matching TRBD1 (5 bases). From germline, CDR1 is SGHRS and CDR2 YFSETQ. The CDR3 is made up of 13 amino acids. Trimming cost V 4 bases and J 3 bases, with 10 bases left between them. The CDR3 region has the DNA TGCGCCAGCAGCGTTCAGGGTGACACTGAAGCTTTCTTT. It specifies CASSVQGDTEAFF.

This clone was seen more than once but under ten times. The gene calls are TRBV27 and TRBJ2-7, with D perhaps TRBD1 (5 bases). V was clipped by 4 bases and J by 2 bases, with 9 bases between them. The CDR3 contains 13 residues. The germline gives CDR1 MNHEY, CDR2 SMNVEV (reference sequence). The CDR3 bases are TGTGCCAGCAGTTATACAGGACCCTACGAGCAGTACTTC. It is translated as CASSYTGPYEQYF.

This chain joins TRBV19 and TRBJ2-1, with D possibly TRBD2 on 5 matching bases. The CDR3 runs 14 residues. Germline V gene sequence: CDR1 LNHDA, CDR2 SQIVND (reference sequence). V was trimmed by 5 bases and J by 0 bases, leaving 8 bases between them. The CDR3 protein is CASSRGYSYNEQFF. CDR3 nucleotide sequence: TGTGCCAGTAGTCGGGGATACTCCTACAATGAGCAGTTCTTC.

V is TRBV7-2 and J is TRBJ1-2; TRBD1 matches at 7 bases. Unmatched junction bases numbered 8, after V lost 5 bases and J lost 8 bases. The V gene's germline CDR1 is SGHTA and CDR2 FQGNSA. This CDR3 spans 13 amino acids. The CDR3 spells CASSRGQLDGYTF. The CDR3 DNA sequence: TGTGCCAGCAGCAGGGGACAGTTGGACGGCTACACCTTC.

The genes are TRBV18 and TRBJ1-1; D unclear. The length of the CDR3 is 13 residues. Trimming pared 6 bases from V and 1 base from J, leaving 9 bases between. Germline V gene data show CDR1 as KGHSH and CDR2 as LQKENI. The CDR3 region has the DNA TGTGCCAGCTCCCGGGATACGAACACTGAAGCTTTCTTT. It encodes CASSRDTNTEAFF.

In this sample, this clone turned up a few times. The rearrangement links TRBV19 to TRBJ1-4; D is uncertain. Germline loops: CDR1 LNHDA, CDR2 SQIVND (reference sequence). V lost 5 bases, J lost 7 bases, and 11 bases lay in between. The CDR3 covers 13 residues. CDR3: CASSVGGLEKLFF. The CDR3 DNA reads TGTGCCAGTAGTGTAGGAGGGCTTGAAAAACTGTTTTTT.

This clone has a handful of counts. The chain combines TRBV27 with TRBJ1-2; D is possibly TRBD1 (5 bases). V lost 2 bases to trimming and J lost 7 bases, with 11 bases between them. Germline lookup yields CDR1 MNHEY and CDR2 SMNVEV (reference sequence). The CDR3 is made up of 13 amino acids. CDR3: CASSLDGRGGYTF. CDR3 nucleotide sequence: TGTGCCAGCAGTTTAGATGGGAGGGGTGGCTACACCTTC.

J is TRBJ1-3 and V is TRBV30; D call uncertain. Deletions cut 5 bases from V and 0 bases from J, with 11 bases between. This CDR3 contains 14 residues. From germline, CDR1 is GTSNPN and CDR2 SVGIG (reference sequence). The CDR3 sequence is CAWEEASSGNTIYF. The CDR3 DNA reads TGTGCCTGGGAAGAGGCCAGCTCTGGAAACACCATATATTTT. Based on the CDR3 plus reference TRBV30 and TRBJ1-3, the full variable domain is SQTIHQWPATLVQPVGSPLSLECTVEGTSNPNLYWYRQAAGRGLQLLFYSVGIGQISSEVPQNLSASRPQDRQFILSSKKLLLSDSGFYLCAWEEASSGNTIYFGEGSWLTVV.

V usage is TRBV7-6 and J usage is TRBJ1-1, with a possible D match to TRBD1 (6 bases). This CDR3 spans 14 amino acids. The V gene lost 4 bases and the J gene lost 5 bases, with 14 bases spanning the gap. CDR1 is SGHVS, CDR2 FNYEAQ, per germline. The CDR3 nucleotides read TGTGCCAGCAGCTCCTTGCGAACAGGGACTGAAGCTTTCTTT. This encodes CASSSLRTGTEAFF.

This chain connects TRBV7-8 to TRBJ2-2, with TRBD2 matching 7 bases. Germline V gene sequence: CDR1 SGHVS, CDR2 FQNEAQ. The CDR3 totals 17 residues. J gave up 3 bases and V 2 bases, and 9 bases lay outside the gene matches. The CDR3 here is CASSLSYQRGYTGELFF. The CDR3 nucleotides are TGTGCCAGCAGCTTAAGTTACCAGCGGGGATACACCGGGGAGCTGTTTTTT.

Remarks on this clone: One end of the junction varies from germline; a read error may be responsible. The rearrangement joins TRBV5-1 to TRBJ1-2; D perhaps matches TRBD1 (6 bases). In germline, CDR1 is SGHRS, CDR2 YFSETQ. This CDR3 has 14 amino acids. In nucleotides, the CDR3 is TGCGCCGGCAGCTTGTCCCCAGGGGTCTATGGCTACACCTTC. It encodes CAGSLSPGVYGYTF.

The gene calls are TRBV10-1 and TRBJ1-6; 8 bases agree with TRBD1. CDR1 and CDR2 from the germline V gene are WNHNN and SYGVQD (reference sequence). Trimming took 0 bases from V and 7 from J; bases not matched to a gene: 14. The CDR3 loop spans 19 amino acids. CDR3 region: CASSESTGGGTGGNSPLHF. The CDR3 region has the DNA TGCGCCAGCAGTGAGTCGACAGGCGGCGGGACAGGCGGGAATTCACCCCTCCACTTT.

This chain connects TRBV7-8 to TRBJ2-4, with D unclear. V was clipped by 7 bases and J by 7 bases, with 17 bases between them. This CDR3 contains 14 residues. Germline V gene data show CDR1 as SGHVS and CDR2 as FQNEAQ. The CDR3 spells CASTPGAVNNIQYF. CDR3 DNA sequence: TGTGCCAGCACCCCCGGAGCAGTCAACAACATTCAGTACTTC.

The CDR3 is CASSLDFQGNTEAFF. The CDR3 DNA reads as TGTGCCAGCTCCCTGGACTTCCAAGGGAACACTGAAGCTTTCTTT. The chain has TRBV18 and TRBJ1-1; the D is unclear. Between the trimmed V and J ends, which lost 6 bases and 1 base, there was a span of 15 bases. Germline-derived CDR1 and CDR2 are KGHSH and LQKENI. The CDR3 has 15 amino acids. The full variable domain, rest sourced from reference TRBV18 and TRBJ1-1, is NAGVMQNPRHLVRRRGQEARLRCSPMKGHSHVYWYRQLPEEGLKFMVYLQKENIIDESGMPKERFSAEFPKEGPSILRIQQVVRGDSAAYFCASSLDFQGNTEAFFGQGTRLTVV.

This chain connects TRBV5-1 to TRBJ1-6; no definite D call. Trimming removed 7 bases from V and 9 bases from J, with 17 bases in between. This CDR3 has 14 residues. CDR1 and CDR2 from the germline V gene are SGHRS and YFSETQ. CDR3 sequence: CASRTGEGTSPLHF. CDR3 bases: TGCGCCAGCCGTACCGGGGAAGGTACTTCACCCCTCCACTTT. The full variable domain, rest sourced from reference TRBV5-1 and TRBJ1-6, is KAGVTQTPRYLIKTRGQQVTLSCSPISGHRSVSWYQQTPGQGLQFLFEYFSETQRNKGNFPGRFSGRQFSNSRSEMNVSTLELGDSALYLCASRTGEGTSPLHFGNGTRLTVT.

J is TRBJ1-1 and V is TRBV19; 9 nucleotides agree with TRBD1. Germline CDR1 is LNHDA and CDR2 is SQIVND (reference sequence). CDR3 length: 15 amino acids. The ends lost 6 bases at V and 4 bases at J; junction bases unmatched: 9. In DNA, the CDR3 is TGTGCCAGTAGCTTCCGCGGACAGGGGAGCACTGAAGCTTTCTTT. It specifies CASSFRGQGSTEAFF.

The rearrangement joins TRBV27 to TRBJ2-7, with TRBD1 matching 10 bases. V was clipped by 6 bases and J by 3 bases; unmatched bases: 5. The CDR3 has 14 residues. CDR1 MNHEY and CDR2 SMNVEV come from the germline V gene (reference sequence). The CDR3 spells CASSPTGGLYEQYF. The CDR3, as DNA: TGTGCCAGCAGCCCGACAGGGGGCCTCTACGAGCAGTACTTC.

The J gene is TRBJ1-2, the V gene TRBV2; 7 bases align to TRBD1. Germline-derived CDR1 and CDR2 are SNHLY and FYNNEI. This CDR3 spans 13 amino acids. J was trimmed by 6 bases and V by 5 bases; bases with no gene match: 6. The CDR3 spells CASSNDRDNGYTF. The CDR3 DNA follows: TGTGCCAGCAGTAACGACAGGGACAATGGCTACACCTTC. Full variable domain (remainder filled in from reference TRBV2 and TRBJ1-2): EPEVTQTPSHQVTQMGQEVILRCVPISNHLYFYWYRQILGQKVEFLVSFYNNEISEKSEIFDDQFSVERPDGSNFTLKIRSTKLEDSAMYFCASSNDRDNGYTFGSGTRLTVV.

The genes are TRBV6-5 and TRBJ1-2; no clear D. Per the germline V gene, CDR1 is MNHEY and CDR2 is SVGAGI. The germline V and J ends were trimmed by 10 bases and 2 bases, with 11 bases remaining between them. The CDR3 is 12 amino acids. CDR3 coding DNA: TGTGCCACCCGGACTGCGAACTATGGCTACACCTTC. Protein sequence: CATRTANYGYTF.

On this clone: One end of the junction is discordant with germline, which a read error may explain. The J gene is TRBJ2-3, the V gene TRBV7-2; maybe TRBD2 (5 bases). Germline V gene sequence: CDR1 SGHTA, CDR2 FQGNSA. CDR3 length equals 12 residues. The DNA for the CDR3 is TGTGCCAGCAGCTTAGAGCGCGGGTCCCACTCTTTT. This gives the protein CASSLERGSHSF. Filled out from reference TRBV7-2 and TRBJ2-3, the complete variable domain reads GAGVSQSPSNKVTEKGKDVELRCDPISGHTALYWYRQSLGQGLEFLIYFQGNSAPDKSGLPSDRFSAERTGGSVSTLTIQRTQQEDSAVYLCASSLERGSHSFGPGTRLTVL.

The rearrangement joins TRBV7-8 to TRBJ1-4; D is ambiguous. This CDR3 is 17 amino acids long. V lost 1 base and J lost 0, with 12 bases in between. CDR1 is SGHVS and CDR2 is FQNEAQ in the germline V gene. The CDR3 reads CASSLGRAPPTNEKLFF. The CDR3 coding sequence is TGTGCCAGCAGCTTAGGTCGCGCGCCGCCAACTAATGAAAAACTGTTTTTT.